Below, one TCR beta chain is given with its context. Trimming removed 1 base from V and 5 bases from J; junction bases left unmatched: 12. The germline CDR1 and CDR2 sequences are SGHVS and FNYEAQ. This CDR3 contains 17 residues. The data originate from a study of technical replicates of blood from several donors. Assay used: immunoSEQ multiplex PCR; TCRdb lists only in-frame clones, some missing. The sample holds under 95,000 clones, roughly 94% seen once. The sequencing input was T cells isolated from PBMCs. This receptor was obtained from a human donor in good health. The V call is TRBV7-6, the J call TRBJ2-5; 8 bases fit TRBD1. CDR3 DNA sequence: TGTGCCAGCAGCTTAGAGGCGACAGGGGTTGGGAGGGAGACCCAGTACTTC. As protein: CASSLEATGVGRETQYF.